This is a list of T cell receptor beta chains from one sample in a study of post-analysis software for immune sequencing data. Using its own MiXCR run on the PCR reads, TCRdb lists one record per CDR3 protein. The sample lists hundreds of thousands of distinct CDR3 sequences; about 60% were seen once. The sample was blood. The receptors here all came from a girl aged 2-10 years with multiple sclerosis. The CDR3 runs from the conserved cysteine through the conserved F or W. The order of the fields is V gene, J gene, clone size, D gene, CDR3 DNA, CDR3 protein. D genes are given only for firm matches. Size values are once, few and many counts, or a class for expanded clones, and some rows have none.

>TRBV11-2|TRBJ2-7|once|TRBD1
TGTGCCAGCAGCAGGACAGGGGAATCCTACGAGCAGTACTTC
CASSRTGESYEQYF
>TRBV5-1|TRBJ1-1|-|TRBD1
TGCGCCAGCAGCTTGGGGGACAGGGGGCGATCCACTGAAGCTTTCTTT
CASSLGDRGRSTEAFF
>TRBV5-1|TRBJ2-7|once|TRBD2
TGCGCCAGCAGCTTGGCGGCGGGAGGGCCAGAGTTCGCCTACGAGCAGTACTTC
CASSLAAGGPEFAYEQYF
>TRBV24-1|TRBJ2-5|-|-
TGTGCCACCAGTGGAAAGGGGTCAGTACAAGAGACCCAGTACTTC
CATSGKGSVQETQYF
>TRBV20-1|TRBJ2-1|-|TRBD2
TGCAGTGCCCTCACTAGCGGGAGTGGAAATGAGCAGTTCTTC
CSALTSGSGNEQFF
>TRBV20-1|TRBJ2-7|few|-
TGCAGTGGCTCCATTTCCACCGGTTACGAGCAGTACTTC
CSGSISTGYEQYF
>TRBV30|TRBJ1-6|-|-
TGTGCCTGGAGTGTTGCATCCGGGTCACCCCTCCACTTT
CAWSVASGSPLHF
>TRBV6-4|TRBJ1-5|-|-
TGTGCCAGCAGGCTCTGCCTCCTTCCCCAGCATTTT
CASRLCLLPQHF
>TRBV7-6|TRBJ2-1|few|-
TGTGCCAGCAGCTTAGTCCACAATGAGCAGTTCTTC
CASSLVHNEQFF
>TRBV29-1|TRBJ1-1|-|TRBD1
TGCAGCGTTGACCGCCGGGACAGGTCAAGGAACACTGAAGCTTTCTTT
CSVDRRDRSRNTEAFF
>TRBV29-1|TRBJ2-5|-|-
TGCAGCGTTGAAGATCTTTACGGTGGCCAAGAGACCCAGTACTTC
CSVEDLYGGQETQYF
>TRBV7-9|TRBJ2-1|-|-
TGTGCCAGCAGCCCTAACTACAATGAGCAGTTCTTC
CASSPNYNEQFF
>TRBV4-1|TRBJ1-2|few|-
TGCGCCAGCAGCCGTGTCCCCCTACTGGGGGGCTACACCTTC
CASSRVPLLGGYTF
>TRBV12-3/TRBV12-4|TRBJ2-7|-|TRBD2
TGTGCCAGCAGTTTCTCTAGCGGGGGGGTTCTCGCCTACGAGCAGTACTTC
CASSFSSGGVLAYEQYF
>TRBV12-3/TRBV12-4|TRBJ2-7|-|-
TGTGCCAGCAGTCCACAGGTCTACGGCGAGCAGTACTTC
CASSPQVYGEQYF
>TRBV20-1|TRBJ2-1|-|TRBD2
TGCAGTGCTCCCCTAGCGGGGGCGCCGGGGGAGCAGTTCTTC
CSAPLAGAPGEQFF
>TRBV5-1|TRBJ2-5|few|-
TGTGCTAGCAGCTCCGGGACGGGAAAAGAGACCCAGTACTTC
CASSSGTGKETQYF
>TRBV7-8|TRBJ2-1|-|TRBD2
TGTGCCAGCAGCTTAGTTCGTCGAGTAGCGGGGATCCACAATGAGCAGTTCTTC
CASSLVRRVAGIHNEQFF
>TRBV25-1|TRBJ2-7|-|-
TGTGCCAGCAGTGACACTAGGCCCCCACGCGAGCAGTACTTC
CASSDTRPPREQYF
>TRBV29-1|TRBJ2-1|few|TRBD2
TGCAGCGTTGCCAGGGAGGGTAGCTCCTACAACGAGCAGTTCTTC
CSVAREGSSYNEQFF
>TRBV6-6|TRBJ2-7|-|-
TGTGCCAGCACCACCGTCCCCGGGACGGCTGCCTACGAGCAGTACTTC
CASTTVPGTAAYEQYF
>TRBV5-5|TRBJ1-2|-|-
TGTGCCAGCAGCTTGGTCGTGGGAGGCTGGGATGGCTACACCTTC
CASSLVVGGWDGYTF
>TRBV3-1|TRBJ2-7|-|-
TGTGACAGCAGCCAAGGAAGGGACGAGCAGTACTTC
CDSSQGRDEQYF
>TRBV2|TRBJ1-6|-|-
TGTGCCAGCAGTGAGTCAGGGAATTCACCCCTCCACTTT
CASSESGNSPLHF